The 4 T cell receptor beta chains below come from one sample, sequenced in a study of response to subunit inactivated influenza vaccine. TCRdb recomputed calls from the RT-PCR reads with MiXCR, one row per CDR3 protein. In the table there are approximately 230,000 distinct CDR3 sequences, more than 10% of which are singletons. The sequenced sample was non-naive T cells sorted from PBMCs, obtained 14 to 15 days before vaccination. These receptors were collected from a man aged 50 or older who received an inactivated influenza vaccine.

This clonotype has at least ten counts. The rearrangement joins TRBV5-8 to TRBJ1-3; 10 nucleotides line up with TRBD1. With 4 bases clipped from V and 4 bases from J, the junction kept 14 bases outside the gene matches. Germline V gives CDR1 SGHTS, CDR2 YDEGEE. CDR3 length: 18 amino acids. The CDR3 here is CASSRAPGQGPIGNTIYF. The CDR3, as DNA: TGTGCCAGCAGCAGAGCACCGGGACAGGGGCCGATCGGAAACACCATATATTTT.

The gene calls are TRBV20-1 and TRBJ1-3; D is undetermined. Trimming shortened V by 0 bases and J by 11 bases, and 8 bases separated the two germline ends. Germline CDR1 is DFQATT and CDR2 is SNEGSKA (reference sequence). CDR3 length: 11 amino acids. Here the CDR3 reads CSARDGWAIYF. CDR3 DNA: TGCAGTGCTAGAGATGGATGGGCCATATATTTT.

This clonotype was counted many times. The germline gene is not matched at one end of the junction; a read error may be the cause. The gene calls are TRBV7-2 and TRBJ2-3, with unresolved D. The germline V gene encodes CDR1 SGHTA and CDR2 FQGNSA. This CDR3 region has 14 residues. The CDR3 DNA sequence: TGTGCCAGCAGCTTAGTAAGCAGCAAAGATACGCAGTATTTT. It encodes CASSLVSSKDTQYF. Looking up the rest from reference TRBV7-2 and TRBJ2-3 gives the full variable domain: GAGVSQSPSNKVTEKGKDVELRCDPISGHTALYWYRQSLGQGLEFLIYFQGNSAPDKSGLPSDRFSAERTGGSVSTLTIQRTQQEDSAVYLCASSLVSSKDTQYFGPGTRLTVL.

A few counts support this clonotype. The chain couples TRBV20-1 to TRBJ1-2, with a tentative D call TRBD1 (6 bases). Trimming stripped 6 bases from V and 6 bases from J, with 23 bases between. CDR1 and CDR2 (germline): DFQATT, SNEGSKA (reference sequence). This CDR3 comprises 15 residues. The CDR3 DNA reads TGCAGTGCCAGACCAACAGGGAGAATAATACATGGCTACACCTTC. Translation: CSARPTGRIIHGYTF.